Each of the 29 T cell receptor beta chains below was sequenced from the same sample in a study of Ad26.COV2.S vaccination and SARS-CoV-2 variants. The sample's treatment: 19 received Ad26.COV2.S at low or high dose, single or two shots; about 5 received placebo; per-sample allocation not given. Samples came from day 63 after the first vaccine or placebo injection. Sequencing used immunoSEQ multiplex PCR; TCRdb keeps in-frame clones, though not all of them. This sample carries some 500,000 clones, roughly nine tenths of them seen once, and the ten largest clones take over 2.5%. The sequencing used peripheral blood, collected in a trial of Ad26.COV2.S vaccine versus placebo. The source of these receptors is a person between 18 and 65 years old who received the Ad26.COV2.S COVID-19 vaccine or a placebo.

The J gene is TRBJ2-1, the V gene TRBV3-1 (or the pseudogene TRBV3-2); D is possibly TRBD1 (6 bases). The length of the CDR3 is 16 residues. Germline V gives CDR1 LGHDT, CDR2 YNNKEL (reference sequence). The germline V and J ends were trimmed by 3 bases and 1 base, with 13 bases remaining between them. CDR3 sequence: CASSHPGDSSYNEQFF. The CDR3 DNA reads TGTGCCAGCAGCCATCCAGGGGATAGTTCCTACAATGAGCAGTTCTTC.

The rearrangement uses TRBV30 and TRBJ1-2; no firm D call. Germline V lookup: CDR1 GTSNPN, CDR2 SVGIG (reference sequence). Trimming stripped 3 bases from V and 8 bases from J, with 13 bases between. This CDR3 is built from 12 residues. The CDR3 DNA is TGTGCCTGGAGCGGGGATTTCGGGGGCTACACCTTC. Its protein is CAWSGDFGGYTF.

The rearrangement uses TRBV15 and TRBJ2-1; TRBD1 or TRBD2 may be the D gene (6 bases each). The CDR3 contains 17 residues. Per the germline V gene, CDR1 is LNHNV and CDR2 is YYDKDF (reference sequence). V was shortened by 5 bases and J by 0 bases, with 17 bases between the two germline ends. CDR3 in DNA: TGTGCCACCAGCCTCTGGTTGGGGGGACACTCCTACAATGAGCAGTTCTTC. Its translation is CATSLWLGGHSYNEQFF.

The CDR3 region is CASSVVGNGNTIYF. The CDR3 region has the DNA TGTGCCAGCAGCGTAGTAGGGAACGGAAACACCATATATTTT. The V gene is TRBV9, the J gene TRBJ1-3; D unresolved. The CDR3 covers 14 residues. The ends were cut back, 0 bases at V and 4 bases at J, with 8 bases in the middle. The germline gives CDR1 SGDLS, CDR2 YYNGEE.

This CDR3 is CASSPTGVPSPLHF. The CDR3 nucleotides read TGTGCCAGCAGCCCGACGGGGGTCCCCTCACCCCTCCACTTT. This chain links TRBV5-6 with TRBJ1-6; TRBD1 might be the D (5 bases). Trimming removed 4 bases at V and 10 bases at J, with 15 bases between. The CDR3 has 14 amino acids. Per germline, CDR1 SGHDT and CDR2 YYEEEE.

This chain uses TRBV18 with TRBJ1-5; no reliable D call. CDR3 length: 15 amino acids. Per germline, CDR1 KGHSH and CDR2 LQKENI. Deletions cut 6 bases from V and 2 bases from J, with 14 bases between. The CDR3 spells CASSKARDGNQPQHF. As DNA, the CDR3 is TGTGCCAGCTCGAAGGCCCGCGACGGCAATCAGCCCCAGCATTTT.

The gene calls are TRBV2 and TRBJ1-2; TRBD1 might be the D (5 bases). Germline values: CDR1 SNHLY, CDR2 FYNNEI. This CDR3 comprises 13 residues. V was trimmed by 6 bases and J by 7 bases, leaving 15 bases between them. The CDR3 reads CASSYQGGGGYTF. The CDR3 DNA follows: TGTGCCAGCAGCTACCAGGGAGGAGGTGGCTACACCTTC.

This chain links TRBV28 with TRBJ1-2, with TRBD1 matching over 8 bases. Germline V lookup: CDR1 MDHEN, CDR2 SYDVKM. CDR3 length equals 14 residues. Germline trimming cut 7 bases from V and 4 bases from J; bases unmatched to any gene: 8. Here the CDR3 reads CASTYSGTGYGYTF. In DNA, the CDR3 is TGTGCCAGCACCTACTCCGGGACAGGCTATGGCTACACCTTC.

This sequence joins TRBV27 and TRBJ1-5, with unresolved D. V was cut by 2 bases and J by 7 bases, with 9 bases left in between. CDR3 length equals 13 residues. Germline V gene lookup returns CDR1 MNHEY and CDR2 SMNVEV (reference sequence). The CDR3 loop is CASSLLAGQPQHF. The CDR3, as DNA: TGTGCCAGCAGTTTACTAGCCGGCCAGCCCCAGCATTTT.

The rearrangement joins TRBV20-1 to TRBJ1-3; TRBD1 matches at 8 bases. Germline V gene sequence: CDR1 DFQATT, CDR2 SNEGSKA (reference sequence). This CDR3 contains 14 residues. The J segment lost 8 bases and the V segment lost 3 bases, leaving 9 bases of the junction unmatched. In DNA, the CDR3 is TGCAGTGCTAGTCTTCCCCAGGGGGCGGACACCATATATTTT. It translates to CSASLPQGADTIYF.

This clone was picked up one time. The chain is built from TRBV5-1 and TRBJ1-1; D gene ambiguous. This CDR3 region has 18 residues. Trimming removed 0 bases from V and 0 bases from J, with 18 bases in between. Germline V gene data show CDR1 as SGHRS and CDR2 as YFSETQ. DNA for the CDR3: TGCGCCAGCAGCTTGGCCGGGTCAATAATACAGATGAACACTGAAGCTTTCTTT. Translating it yields CASSLAGSIIQMNTEAFF.

V is TRBV2 and J is TRBJ2-1; 14 nucleotides agree with TRBD2. CDR1 and CDR2 from the germline V gene are SNHLY and FYNNEI. There are 15 residues in the CDR3. V gave up 6 bases and J gave up 9 bases; unmatched junction bases: 7. The CDR3 DNA is TGTGCCAGCAGGATGGGACTAGCGGGAGTTACTGAGCAGTTCTTC. This encodes CASRMGLAGVTEQFF.

The chain joins TRBV5-6 to TRBJ2-3, with 12 bases matching TRBD1. Trimming took 4 bases from V and 2 from J; bases not matched to a gene: 11. The CDR3 has 18 amino acids. Germline V gene lookup returns CDR1 SGHDT and CDR2 YYEEEE. CDR3 bases: TGTGCCAGCAGCCTCGGGACAGGGGGCCCCCCCTTCACAGATACGCAGTATTTT. Amino acid sequence: CASSLGTGGPPFTDTQYF.

This clone was observed a single time. The chain joins TRBV7-2 to TRBJ1-1; weak D call: TRBD1 (6 bases). Germline V CDR1 and CDR2: SGHTA, FQGNSA. This CDR3 spans 19 amino acids. Trimming pared 4 bases from V and 3 bases from J, leaving 27 bases between. The CDR3: CASSSPVRPGGALDTEAFF. The CDR3 bases are TGTGCCAGCAGCTCCCCCGTGAGACCCGGGGGGGCCCTGGACACTGAAGCTTTCTTT.

The rearrangement links TRBV27 to TRBJ2-1; 7 bases fit TRBD2. Germline V gene data show CDR1 as MNHEY and CDR2 as SMNVEV (reference sequence). The V and J ends lost 4 bases and 5 bases, in that order; junction bases with no gene match: 5. CDR3 length: 14 residues. This chain's CDR3 is CASSSGRPHNEQFF. CDR3 nucleotides: TGTGCCAGCAGTTCCGGGAGGCCACACAATGAGCAGTTCTTC.

The V call is TRBV3-1 (or the pseudogene TRBV3-2), the J call TRBJ2-1, with D tentatively TRBD2 (5 bases). The germline V gene has CDR1 LGHDT and CDR2 YNNKEL (reference sequence). Trimming shortened V by 0 bases and J by 7 bases, and 10 bases separated the two germline ends. CDR3 length equals 14 residues. The CDR3 bases are TGTGCCAGCAGCCAAGATTGGTGGAGGAATGAGCAGTTCTTC. It yields the protein CASSQDWWRNEQFF.

The chain links TRBV4-2 to TRBJ1-4; 10 bases fit TRBD1. The V gene end was trimmed by 4 bases and the J gene end by 7 bases; junction bases not matched to a gene: 9. Germline V gene lookup returns CDR1 LGHNA and CDR2 YNFKEQ. The CDR3 has 16 amino acids. In DNA, the CDR3 is TGTGCCAGCAGCCCCCGGGACAGGGGTTTTGGTGAAAAACTGTTTTTT. The encoded protein is CASSPRDRGFGEKLFF.

This sequence joins TRBV6-2 or TRBV6-3 and TRBJ2-7, with D perhaps assigned TRBD1 or TRBD2 (5 bases each). The CDR3 extends over 14 amino acids. Germline V gene sequence: CDR1 MNHEY, CDR2 SVGEGT. Trimming cost V 0 bases and J 6 bases, with 12 bases left between them. The CDR3 spells CASSYSEGTGEQYF. Written as DNA, the CDR3 is TGTGCCAGCAGTTACTCGGAAGGGACGGGCGAGCAGTACTTC.

The chain recombines TRBV6-6 with TRBJ1-4; D is unresolved. V lost 2 bases and J 3 bases, leaving 13 bases between the germline ends. The germline gives CDR1 MNHNY, CDR2 SVGAGI (reference sequence). The CDR3 has 16 residues. CDR3 residues: CASSYDDIRANEKLFF. Written as DNA, the CDR3 is TGTGCCAGCAGTTACGACGACATAAGGGCTAATGAAAAACTGTTTTTT.

The rearrangement joins TRBV15 to TRBJ2-7; TRBD2 aligns across 14 bases. The CDR3 totals 17 residues. CDR1 and CDR2 from the germline V gene are LNHNV and YYDKDF (reference sequence). V lost 5 bases to trimming and J lost 5 bases; unmatched junction nucleotides: 11. The CDR3 here is CATSRLGLAGGRHEQYF. CDR3 DNA: TGTGCCACCAGCCGCCTAGGACTAGCGGGGGGTCGGCACGAGCAGTACTTC.

The chain is built from TRBV18 and TRBJ1-2, with a possible D match to TRBD1 (5 bases). Germline V lookup: CDR1 KGHSH, CDR2 LQKENI. CDR3 length: 16 amino acids. V lost 3 bases and J lost 5, with 19 bases in between. The CDR3 protein is CASSPPSHSRGYGYTF. The CDR3 DNA follows: TGTGCCAGCTCACCCCCGAGCCATTCCCGGGGGTATGGCTACACCTTC.

The CDR3 is CASSRTGRSEKLFF. CDR3 in DNA: TGTGCCAGCAGCCGGACAGGGCGTAGTGAAAAACTGTTTTTT. The J gene is TRBJ1-4, the V gene TRBV6-5; 8 bases line up with TRBD1. J lost 7 bases, V lost 6 bases, and 7 bases had no gene match. Germline lookup yields CDR1 MNHEY and CDR2 SVGAGI. There are 14 residues in the CDR3.

The chain carries TRBV7-9 and TRBJ1-2; D gene unclear. The ends were cut back, 2 bases at V and 7 bases at J, with 8 bases in the middle. Germline lookup yields CDR1 SEHNR and CDR2 FQNEAQ (reference sequence). The CDR3 consists of 12 residues. The CDR3 sequence is CASSLRLSGYTF. DNA for the CDR3: TGTGCCAGCAGCTTACGTCTCTCTGGCTACACCTTC.

This chain links TRBV15 with TRBJ2-1; possibly TRBD2 for D (5 bases). CDR3 length: 14 residues. Germline CDR1 is LNHNV and CDR2 is YYDKDF (reference sequence). V lost 7 bases and J 7 bases, leaving 17 bases between the germline ends. The CDR3 DNA reads TGTGCCACCACGTACTACGGAGGTGGAAATGAGCAGTTCTTC. Residues: CATTYYGGGNEQFF.

This chain links TRBV7-2 with TRBJ2-6; 7 bases fit TRBD2. The CDR3 covers 14 residues. Per the germline V gene, CDR1 is SGHTA and CDR2 is FQGNSA. Unmatched junction bases numbered 3, after V lost 2 bases and J lost 8 bases. The chain's CDR3 is CASSLPGGSNVLTF. DNA for the CDR3: TGTGCCAGCAGCTTACCCGGGGGGTCCAACGTCCTGACTTTC. Variable domain in full (rest from reference TRBV7-2 and TRBJ2-6): GAGVSQSPSNKVTEKGKDVELRCDPISGHTALYWYRQSLGQGLEFLIYFQGNSAPDKSGLPSDRFSAERTGGSVSTLTIQRTQQEDSAVYLCASSLPGGSNVLTFGAGSRLTVL.

The rearrangement links TRBV19 to TRBJ2-7; 11 bases fit TRBD2. CDR3 length: 15 residues. V gave up 3 bases and J gave up 3 bases; unmatched junction bases: 4. Germline V gene data show CDR1 as LNHDA and CDR2 as SQIVND (reference sequence). CDR3 loop: CASSITSGSRYEQYV. DNA for the CDR3: TGTGCCAGTAGTATCACTAGCGGGAGTCGCTACGAGCAGTACGTC.

V and J are TRBV10-3 and TRBJ1-2, with TRBD1 as a possible D gene (5 bases). Germline CDR1 reads ENHRY; CDR2 reads SYGVKD. The V end was cut by 10 bases, the J end by 4 bases, with 19 bases between. The CDR3 runs 14 residues. The CDR3 DNA sequence: TGTGCCACCCTCTCCCCGGGACCGGGCTATGGCTACACCTTC. The encoded protein is CATLSPGPGYGYTF.

About this clone itself: Different DNA sequences within this sample yield the same CDR3. The chain combines TRBV5-1 with TRBJ2-3, with D hard to call. Germline CDR1 is SGHRS and CDR2 is YFSETQ. The CDR3 has 15 amino acids. V shed 4 bases and J shed 2 bases, with 14 bases lying between them. CDR3: CASSTSGASTDTQYF. The CDR3 DNA reads as TGCGCCAGCAGCACAAGTGGAGCGTCCACAGATACGCAGTATTTT.

The gene calls are TRBV5-6 and TRBJ2-2, with TRBD2 matching 8 bases. The V and J ends lost 3 bases and 1 base, in that order; junction bases with no gene match: 5. Germline lookup yields CDR1 SGHDT and CDR2 YYEEEE. The CDR3 is 16 residues long. The chain's CDR3 is CASSSTGTRNTGELFF. In nucleotides, the CDR3 is TGTGCCAGCAGCTCTACCGGGACTAGGAACACCGGGGAGCTGTTTTTT.